What follows are 19 T cell receptor beta chains derived from one specimen sequenced in a study of cytomegalovirus exposure and HLA in healthy donors. A multiplex PCR was run with 60 Vbeta primers and 13 Jbeta primers. Repertoires were generated with immunoSEQ multiplex PCR, while TCRdb's copy carries only in-frame clones and drops some. The sample includes fewer than 150,000 clones, approximately 85% of them seen just once. Sequencing was carried out using PBMCs. The origin of the receptors is a woman aged 25 to 39 in good health and CMV-seropositive.

The sample holds a few counts of this clone. The rearrangement links TRBV18 to TRBJ1-2; D may be TRBD1 (5 bases). The ends were cut back, 5 bases at V and 0 bases at J, with 16 bases in the middle. Germline V lookup: CDR1 KGHSH, CDR2 LQKENI. The CDR3 contains 16 residues. The CDR3, as DNA: TGTGCCAGCTCATCGGGGACTCCTAGGGCTAACTATGGCTACACCTTC. Translating gives CASSSGTPRANYGYTF.

This clone was counted between two and nine times. The chain uses TRBV5-1 and TRBJ1-1, with 7 bases lining up with TRBD1. This CDR3 has 14 residues. V shed 0 bases and J 5 bases; nucleotides not matched to a gene: 4. From germline, CDR1 is SGHRS and CDR2 YFSETQ. The CDR3: CASSLGTGETEAFF. The CDR3 DNA follows: TGCGCCAGCAGCTTGGGTACAGGGGAAACTGAAGCTTTCTTT.

The rearrangement links TRBV5-1 to TRBJ2-7, with 7 bases lining up with TRBD2. V lost 3 bases and J lost 3; bases outside the gene matches: 3. In germline, CDR1 is SGHRS, CDR2 YFSETQ. The CDR3 loop spans 13 amino acids. CDR3 nucleotides: TGCGCCAGCAGCTCCGGGGGGAGCTACGAGCAGTACTTC. Amino acid sequence: CASSSGGSYEQYF.

As DNA, the CDR3 is TGTGCCAGCAGGTTACTAGCGGGAGGGAACAATGAGCAGTTCTTC. Amino acids: CASRLLAGGNNEQFF. The gene calls are TRBV2 and TRBJ2-1; TRBD2 agrees at 13 bases. With V trimmed by 6 bases and J by 5 bases, 4 bases remained unmatched. This CDR3 has 15 residues. Germline CDR1 reads SNHLY; CDR2 reads FYNNEI. Filled out from reference TRBV2 and TRBJ2-1, the complete variable domain reads EPEVTQTPSHQVTQMGQEVILRCVPISNHLYFYWYRQILGQKVEFLVSFYNNEISEKSEIFDDQFSVERPDGSNFTLKIRSTKLEDSAMYFCASRLLAGGNNEQFFGPGTRLTVL.

In its sample, this clone was seen once. V and J are TRBV6-1 and TRBJ1-3, with 7 bases fitting TRBD1. The V gene's germline CDR1 is MNHNS and CDR2 SASEGT. CDR3 length equals 15 residues. Trimming took 5 bases from V and 3 from J; bases not matched to a gene: 7. In nucleotides, the CDR3 is TGTGCCAGCAGTACTGCGACAGGGAATGGAAACACCATATATTTT. Translating gives CASSTATGNGNTIYF.

V usage is TRBV7-9 and J usage is TRBJ1-4; D might be TRBD1 (5 bases). The germline V gene encodes CDR1 SEHNR and CDR2 FQNEAQ (reference sequence). V was cut by 4 bases and J by 8 bases, with 14 bases left in between. This CDR3 contains 14 residues. The CDR3 reads CASSSTSSGEKLFF. The CDR3 DNA sequence: TGTGCCAGCAGCTCGACCTCCTCAGGGGAAAAACTGTTTTTT.

The chain uses TRBV5-4 and TRBJ2-1; D is possibly TRBD1 (5 bases). Trimming left V 1 base short and J 4 bases short, with 15 bases between. Germline CDR1 reads SGHNT; CDR2 reads YYREEE (reference sequence). This CDR3 spans 16 amino acids. The CDR3 sequence is CASSLLEGEKYNEQFF. In DNA form, the CDR3 reads TGTGCCAGCAGCTTGTTAGAAGGGGAAAAGTACAATGAGCAGTTCTTC.

The chain links TRBV5-4 to TRBJ1-1; D may be TRBD1 (5 bases). The CDR3 length is 15 residues. Germline V gene lookup returns CDR1 SGHNT and CDR2 YYREEE (reference sequence). Trimming pared 4 bases from V and 2 bases from J, leaving 15 bases between. The CDR3 DNA is TGTGCCAGCAGCCCCATGAAGACAGATAACACTGAAGCTTTCTTT. This sequence encodes CASSPMKTDNTEAFF.

Only one count was recorded for this clone. This sequence joins TRBV11-3 and TRBJ2-3; D perhaps matches TRBD2 (6 bases). CDR1 is SGHNT, CDR2 YENEEA, per germline. Deletions cut 2 bases from V and 6 bases from J, with 15 bases between. The CDR3 length is 15 residues. CDR3 loop: CASSLTPDYGDTQYF. For the CDR3, the DNA is TGTGCCAGCAGCTTAACCCCGGACTACGGGGATACGCAGTATTTT.

The rearrangement uses TRBV29-1 and TRBJ1-2; 10 nucleotides line up with TRBD1. Germline CDR1 SQVTM, CDR2 ANQGSEA. This CDR3 comprises 16 residues. With V trimmed by 3 bases and J by 0 bases, 7 bases remained unmatched. CDR3 coding DNA: TGCAGCGTTGACTCAGGGACAGGGGAGACTAACTATGGCTACACCTTC. Translating gives CSVDSGTGETNYGYTF.

CDR3 protein: CASSVAPEDYGYTF. CDR3 coding DNA: TGTGCCAGCAGCGTAGCACCCGAGGACTATGGCTACACCTTC. The V and J genes are TRBV9 and TRBJ1-2; D gene ambiguous. From germline, CDR1 is SGDLS and CDR2 YYNGEE. V shed 0 bases and J shed 3 bases, with 9 bases lying between them. This CDR3 has 14 residues.

The CDR3 coding sequence is TGCGCCAGCACTCTAGCGGGGGACTACAATGAGCAGTTCTTC. Protein sequence: CASTLAGDYNEQFF. The chain combines TRBV5-1 with TRBJ2-1; 10 bases agree with TRBD2. The CDR3 sequence is 14 residues long. V shed 6 bases, J shed 3 bases, and the junction held 3 bases outside the gene matches. Per the germline V gene, CDR1 is SGHRS and CDR2 is YFSETQ.

The chain combines TRBV9 with TRBJ2-3, with TRBD2 matching 9 bases. This CDR3 comprises 19 residues. Germline V gene data show CDR1 as SGDLS and CDR2 as YYNGEE. With 3 bases clipped from V and 3 bases from J, the junction kept 17 bases outside the gene matches. The CDR3 bases are TGTGCCAGCAGCGCCCTACTAGCGGGTTCTCCCTGGAGGACAGATACGCAGTATTTT. Its translation is CASSALLAGSPWRTDTQYF.

V usage is TRBV10-3 and J usage is TRBJ1-2; maybe TRBD1 (5 bases). This CDR3 has 14 amino acids. Trimming shortened V by 4 bases and J by 6 bases, and 15 bases separated the two germline ends. Germline V lookup: CDR1 ENHRY, CDR2 SYGVKD. As DNA, the CDR3 is TGTGCCATCAGTGTACGGGACGGGACTGATGGCTACACCTTC. This encodes CAISVRDGTDGYTF.

J is TRBJ1-2 and V is TRBV6-6; D is undetermined. Trimming left V 2 bases short and J 1 base short, with 8 bases between. This CDR3 contains 14 residues. Germline V lookup: CDR1 MNHNY, CDR2 SVGAGI (reference sequence). CDR3 sequence: CASSYTQFNYGYTF. The CDR3 DNA is TGTGCCAGCAGTTACACCCAGTTTAACTATGGCTACACCTTC.

This clone was seen a handful of times. CDR3 sequence reads: CAWTSGTGLWYTF. CDR3 DNA sequence: TGTGCCTGGACCTCCGGGACAGGGTTGTGGTACACCTTC. The chain couples TRBV30 to TRBJ1-2; TRBD1 agrees at 9 bases. This CDR3 has 13 amino acids. V dropped 4 bases and J dropped 11; count of bases not matched to a gene: 11. Per the germline V gene, CDR1 is GTSNPN and CDR2 is SVGIG (reference sequence).

This clone has a handful of counts. This chain links TRBV28 with TRBJ2-5; the match to TRBD2 covers 7 bases. Germline V CDR1 and CDR2: MDHEN, SYDVKM. J gave up 5 bases and V 5 bases, and 5 bases lay outside the gene matches. This CDR3 comprises 13 residues. This CDR3 is CASSLGRLETQYF. The DNA for the CDR3 is TGTGCCAGCAGTCTCGGGAGGTTGGAGACCCAGTACTTC.

The chain recombines TRBV5-1 with TRBJ2-5; maybe TRBD1 (6 bases). The DNA matches TRBJ2-7 better at its end, which makes the J call doubtful. This CDR3 comprises 14 residues. Germline V gene lookup returns CDR1 SGHRS and CDR2 YFSETQ. CDR3 residues: CASSSSGAPPEQYF. Written as DNA, the CDR3 is TGCGCCAGCAGCTCTTCAGGGGCCCCACCCGAGCAGTACTTC.

This chain links TRBV28 with TRBJ1-2, with D uncertain. Germline CDR1 and CDR2: MDHEN and SYDVKM. The CDR3 covers 14 residues. Trimming stripped 2 bases from V and 6 bases from J, with 13 bases between. CDR3 sequence (DNA): TGTGCCAGCAGTTTAGGTGACACCCGCGATGGCTACACCTTC. This sequence encodes CASSLGDTRDGYTF.